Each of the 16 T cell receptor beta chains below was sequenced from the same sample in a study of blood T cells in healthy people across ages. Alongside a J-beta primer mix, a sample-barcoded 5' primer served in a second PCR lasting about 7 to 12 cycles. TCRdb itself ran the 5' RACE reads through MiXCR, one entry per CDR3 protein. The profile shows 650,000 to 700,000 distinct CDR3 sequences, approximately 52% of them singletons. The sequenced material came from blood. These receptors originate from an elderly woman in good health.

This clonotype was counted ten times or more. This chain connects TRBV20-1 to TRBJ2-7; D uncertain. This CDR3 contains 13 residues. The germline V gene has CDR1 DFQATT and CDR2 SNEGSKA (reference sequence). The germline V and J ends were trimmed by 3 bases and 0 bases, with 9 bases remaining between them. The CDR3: CSASGRNSYEQYF. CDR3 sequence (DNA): TGCAGTGCTAGCGGGCGGAACTCCTACGAGCAGTACTTC.

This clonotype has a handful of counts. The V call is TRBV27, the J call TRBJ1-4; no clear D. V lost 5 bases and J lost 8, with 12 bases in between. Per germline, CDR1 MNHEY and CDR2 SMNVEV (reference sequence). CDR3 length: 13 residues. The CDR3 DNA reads TGTGCCAGCAGTGTAGAGGGAGCCGAAAAACTGTTTTTT. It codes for CASSVEGAEKLFF.

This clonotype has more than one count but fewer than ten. The CDR3 region is CASSLSGASGSPLHF. For the CDR3, the DNA is TGCGCCAGCAGCTTGAGTGGGGCTTCTGGTTCACCCCTCCACTTT. The V gene is TRBV5-1, the J gene TRBJ1-6; D is perhaps TRBD1 (5 bases). Trimming took off 1 base at V and 9 bases at J, with 14 bases between the two ends. CDR3 size: 15 residues. Germline CDR1 SGHRS, CDR2 YFSETQ.

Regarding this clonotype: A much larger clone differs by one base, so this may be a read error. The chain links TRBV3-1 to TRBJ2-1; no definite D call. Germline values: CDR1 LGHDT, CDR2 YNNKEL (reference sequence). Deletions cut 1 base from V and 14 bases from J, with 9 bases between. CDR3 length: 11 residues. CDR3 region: CASSQGTGEFF. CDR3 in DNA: TGTGCCAGCAGCCAAGGAACCGGAGAGTTCTTC.

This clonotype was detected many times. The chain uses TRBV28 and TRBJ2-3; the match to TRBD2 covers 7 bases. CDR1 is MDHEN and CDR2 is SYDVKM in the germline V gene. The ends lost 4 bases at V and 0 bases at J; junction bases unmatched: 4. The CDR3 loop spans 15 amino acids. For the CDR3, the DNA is TGTGCCAGCAGTTGGAACGGGGGGAGCACAGATACGCAGTATTTT. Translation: CASSWNGGSTDTQYF.

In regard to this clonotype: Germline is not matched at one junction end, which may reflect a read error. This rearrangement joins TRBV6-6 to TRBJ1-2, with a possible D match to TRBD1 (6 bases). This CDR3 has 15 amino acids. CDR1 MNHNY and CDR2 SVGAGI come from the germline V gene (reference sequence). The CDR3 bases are TGTGCCAGCAGCGGACAGCCCGTCTATAGATATGGCTGCACCTTC. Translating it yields CASSGQPVYRYGCTF.

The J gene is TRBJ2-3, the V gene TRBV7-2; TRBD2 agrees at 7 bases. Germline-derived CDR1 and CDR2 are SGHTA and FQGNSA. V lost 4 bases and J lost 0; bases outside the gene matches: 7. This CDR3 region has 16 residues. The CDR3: CASSSMWGGSTDTQYF. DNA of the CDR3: TGTGCCAGCAGCTCGATGTGGGGGGGGAGCACAGATACGCAGTATTTT.

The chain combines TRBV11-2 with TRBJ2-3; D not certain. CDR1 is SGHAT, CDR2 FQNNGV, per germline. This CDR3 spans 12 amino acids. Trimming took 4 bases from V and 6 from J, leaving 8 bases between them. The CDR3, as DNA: TGTGCCAGCAGCTCCCTGAGCGATACGCAGTATTTT. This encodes CASSSLSDTQYF.

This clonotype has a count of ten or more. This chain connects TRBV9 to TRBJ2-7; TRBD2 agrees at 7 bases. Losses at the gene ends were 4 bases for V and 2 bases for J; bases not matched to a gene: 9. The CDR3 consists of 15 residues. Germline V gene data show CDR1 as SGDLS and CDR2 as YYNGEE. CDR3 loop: CASSPTSGKPYEQYF. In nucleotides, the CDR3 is TGTGCCAGCAGCCCTACCAGCGGGAAACCCTACGAGCAGTACTTC.

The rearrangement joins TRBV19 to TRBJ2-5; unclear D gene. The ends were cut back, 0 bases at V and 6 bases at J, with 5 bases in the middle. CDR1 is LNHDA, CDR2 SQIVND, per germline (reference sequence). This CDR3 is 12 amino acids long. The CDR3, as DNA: TGTGCCAGTAGTATAGAGGGTCAGACCCAGTACTTC. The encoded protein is CASSIEGQTQYF.

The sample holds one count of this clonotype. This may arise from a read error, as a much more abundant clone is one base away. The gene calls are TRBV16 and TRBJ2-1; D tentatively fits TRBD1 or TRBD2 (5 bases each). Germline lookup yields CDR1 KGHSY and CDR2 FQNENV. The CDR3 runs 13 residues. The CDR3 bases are TGTGCCAGCAGCCCAGCCAGGGAGAATGAGCAGTCCTTC. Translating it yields CASSPARENEQSF. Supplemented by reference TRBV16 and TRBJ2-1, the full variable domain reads GEEVAQTPKHLVRGEGQKAKLYCAPIKGHSYVFWYQQVLKNEFKFLISFQNENVFDETGMPKERFSAKCLPNSPCSLEIQATKLEDSAVYFCASSPARENEQSFGPGTRLTVL.

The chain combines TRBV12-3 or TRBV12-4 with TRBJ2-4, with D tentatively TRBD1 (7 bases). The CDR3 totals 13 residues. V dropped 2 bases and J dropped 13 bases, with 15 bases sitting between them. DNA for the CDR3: TGTGCCAGCAGTTTATTCGAGGGGGCGGGGCAGTACTTC. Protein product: CASSLFEGAGQYF.

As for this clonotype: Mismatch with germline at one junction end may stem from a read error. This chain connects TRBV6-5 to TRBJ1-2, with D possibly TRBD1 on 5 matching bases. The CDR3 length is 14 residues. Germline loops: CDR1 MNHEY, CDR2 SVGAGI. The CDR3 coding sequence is TGTGCCAACAGTGACTCTCAGGGCGGATTTGGCTACACCTTC. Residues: CANSDSQGGFGYTF.

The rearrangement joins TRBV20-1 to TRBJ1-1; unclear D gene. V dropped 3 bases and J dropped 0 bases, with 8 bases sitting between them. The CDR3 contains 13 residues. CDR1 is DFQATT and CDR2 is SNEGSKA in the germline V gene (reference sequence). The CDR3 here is CSASEGMNTEAFF. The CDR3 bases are TGCAGTGCTAGCGAGGGCATGAACACTGAAGCTTTCTTT.

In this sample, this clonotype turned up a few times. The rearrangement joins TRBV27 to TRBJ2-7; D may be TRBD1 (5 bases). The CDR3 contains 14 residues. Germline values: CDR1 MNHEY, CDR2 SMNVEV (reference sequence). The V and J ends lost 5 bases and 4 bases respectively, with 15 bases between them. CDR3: CASSTIDRPYEQYF. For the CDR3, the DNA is TGTGCCAGCAGTACCATCGACAGACCGTACGAGCAGTACTTC.

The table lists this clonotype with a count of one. In nucleotides, the CDR3 is TGTGCCAGCAGTTGGAAGTACGAGGGCGGCACCTTC. As protein: CASSWKYEGGTF. V usage is TRBV6-2 or TRBV6-3 and J usage is TRBJ1-2; no clear D. The CDR3 runs to 12 residues. Germline values: CDR1 MNHEY, CDR2 SVGEGT. Trimming took off 4 bases at V and 13 bases at J, with 16 bases between the two ends.